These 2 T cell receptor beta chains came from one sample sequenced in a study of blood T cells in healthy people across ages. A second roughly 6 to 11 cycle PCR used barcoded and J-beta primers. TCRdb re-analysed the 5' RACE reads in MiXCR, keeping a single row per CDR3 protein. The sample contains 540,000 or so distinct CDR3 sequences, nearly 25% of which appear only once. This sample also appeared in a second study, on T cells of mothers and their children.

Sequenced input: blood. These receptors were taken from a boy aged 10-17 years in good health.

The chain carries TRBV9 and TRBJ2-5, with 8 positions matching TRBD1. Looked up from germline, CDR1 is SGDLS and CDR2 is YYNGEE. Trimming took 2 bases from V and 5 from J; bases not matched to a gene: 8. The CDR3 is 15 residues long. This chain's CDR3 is CASSVGQGSRETQYF. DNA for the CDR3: TGTGCCAGCAGCGTCGGACAGGGCTCTAGGGAGACCCAGTACTTC.

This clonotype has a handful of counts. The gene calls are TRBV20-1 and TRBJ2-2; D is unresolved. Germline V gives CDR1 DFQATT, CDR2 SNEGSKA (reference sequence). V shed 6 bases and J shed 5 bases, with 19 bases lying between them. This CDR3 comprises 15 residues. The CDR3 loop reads CSANAVGRATGELFF. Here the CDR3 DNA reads TGCAGTGCCAATGCAGTCGGGCGCGCGACCGGGGAGCTGTTTTTT.